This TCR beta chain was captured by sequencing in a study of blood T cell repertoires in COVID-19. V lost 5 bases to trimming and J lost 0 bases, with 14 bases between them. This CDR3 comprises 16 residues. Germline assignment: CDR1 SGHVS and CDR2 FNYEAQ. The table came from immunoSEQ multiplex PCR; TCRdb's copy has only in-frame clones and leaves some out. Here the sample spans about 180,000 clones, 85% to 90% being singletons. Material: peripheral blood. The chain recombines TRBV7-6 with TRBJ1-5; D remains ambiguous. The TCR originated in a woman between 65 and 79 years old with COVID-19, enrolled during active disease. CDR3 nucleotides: TGTGCCAGCAGCGCCGACACCTTCTATAGCAATCAGCCCCAGCATTTT. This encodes CASSADTFYSNQPQHF.